This is a list of T cell receptor beta chains from one sample in a study of neoadjuvant nivolumab and ipilimumab in lung cancer. Clones were sequenced by immunoSEQ multiplex PCR, and TCRdb holds only the in-frame ones, with some missing. Of under 50,000 clones in the sample, approximately 90% were seen once. Sequenced material: blood, taken before neoadjuvant nivolumab, alone or with ipilimumab. These receptors came from an adult with non-small cell lung cancer. Some clones in this sample may be carry-over from other donors' samples. Each CDR3 is given with its conserved first and last residue. Each record gives: CDR3 DNA, CDR3 protein, J gene, clone size, CDR3 length, D gene, V gene. A D gene is named only where the DNA matches it firmly. Some rows mark clone size as missing; the rest say once, few, many or name a class of expanded clone.

cdr3_nt: TGTGCCAGCAGTTACTTCGGGACAGGGGGCAACACTGAAGCTTTCTTT
cdr3_aa: CASSYFGTGGNTEAFF
j_call: TRBJ1-1
clone_size: -
cdr3_length: 16
d_call: TRBD1
v_call: TRBV6-5

cdr3_nt: TGTGCCAGCAGCCTACAACAGGGCGGACAGTTTTTT
cdr3_aa: CASSLQQGGQFF
j_call: TRBJ1-4
clone_size: -
cdr3_length: 12
d_call: -
v_call: TRBV7-6

cdr3_nt: TGTGCCAGTAGAGGGTGGGGGCTAGCCAAAAACATTCAGTACTTC
cdr3_aa: CASRGWGLAKNIQYF
j_call: TRBJ2-4
clone_size: -
cdr3_length: 15
d_call: -
v_call: TRBV19

cdr3_nt: TGTGCCAGCAGCTTAGGGGGGGGCTGGGATGAAAAACTGTTTTTT
cdr3_aa: CASSLGGGWDEKLFF
j_call: TRBJ1-4
clone_size: -
cdr3_length: 15
d_call: -
v_call: TRBV7-9

cdr3_nt: TGTGCCAGCAGTTACACGAGGACAGGGGGCGGGTATGGCTACACCTTC
cdr3_aa: CASSYTRTGGGYGYTF
j_call: TRBJ1-2
clone_size: -
cdr3_length: 16
d_call: TRBD1
v_call: TRBV6-5

cdr3_nt: TGTGCCAGCAGCCCCCTACTCCCCTCCTACGAGCAGTACTTC
cdr3_aa: CASSPLLPSYEQYF
j_call: TRBJ2-7
clone_size: -
cdr3_length: 14
d_call: -
v_call: TRBV7-2

cdr3_nt: TGTGCCAGCTCCCTTAGCGGGAGAGGTGCAGATACGCAGTATTTT
cdr3_aa: CASSLSGRGADTQYF
j_call: TRBJ2-3
clone_size: -
cdr3_length: 15
d_call: TRBD2
v_call: TRBV18

cdr3_nt: TGTGCCAGCAGTCGGGGACAGGGATCAGATACGCAGTATTTT
cdr3_aa: CASSRGQGSDTQYF
j_call: TRBJ2-3
clone_size: -
cdr3_length: 14
d_call: TRBD1
v_call: TRBV6-5

cdr3_nt: TGTGCCAGCAGCAGTCCCCGGGACAGGGGGCTACCTAACTATGGCTACACCTTC
cdr3_aa: CASSSPRDRGLPNYGYTF
j_call: TRBJ1-2
clone_size: -
cdr3_length: 18
d_call: TRBD1
v_call: TRBV11-2

cdr3_nt: TGTGCCAGCAGCCTCCTGGCGGGAGCAGGTAGGAATGAGCAGTTCTTC
cdr3_aa: CASSLLAGAGRNEQFF
j_call: TRBJ2-1
clone_size: -
cdr3_length: 16
d_call: TRBD2
v_call: TRBV7-2

cdr3_nt: TGCGCCAGCAGAAGTGACAGGGTCTATGGCTACACCTTC
cdr3_aa: CASRSDRVYGYTF
j_call: TRBJ1-2
clone_size: once
cdr3_length: 13
d_call: TRBD1
v_call: TRBV4-1

cdr3_nt: TGTGCCAGCAGTTTCGGGCTCCCGGATACGCAGTATTTT
cdr3_aa: CASSFGLPDTQYF
j_call: TRBJ2-3
clone_size: -
cdr3_length: 13
d_call: -
v_call: TRBV6-1

cdr3_nt: TGTGCCAGCAGTGATGGGGGGAGAGCGGGAGCTAGAGATGAGCAGTTCTTC
cdr3_aa: CASSDGGRAGARDEQFF
j_call: TRBJ2-1
clone_size: -
cdr3_length: 17
d_call: TRBD2
v_call: TRBV6-1

cdr3_nt: TGTGCCAGCAGATTGGGGGTCCGGAACTCCGAGCAGTACTTC
cdr3_aa: CASRLGVRNSEQYF
j_call: TRBJ2-7
clone_size: -
cdr3_length: 14
d_call: -
v_call: TRBV6-1

cdr3_nt: TGTGCCAGCAGTGAGGGGCTAGCGGGAGGCAGAGATACGCAGTATTTT
cdr3_aa: CASSEGLAGGRDTQYF
j_call: TRBJ2-3
clone_size: -
cdr3_length: 16
d_call: TRBD2
v_call: TRBV25-1

cdr3_nt: TGTGCCAGCAGGATGACAGGCGCCAATGGTCAGCCCCAGCATTTT
cdr3_aa: CASRMTGANGQPQHF
j_call: TRBJ1-5
clone_size: -
cdr3_length: 15
d_call: -
v_call: TRBV2

cdr3_nt: TGTGCCAGCAGCCCGATGGTTAGCGGGAGGTTCGATGAGCAGTTCTTC
cdr3_aa: CASSPMVSGRFDEQFF
j_call: TRBJ2-1
clone_size: once
cdr3_length: 16
d_call: TRBD2
v_call: TRBV11-2

cdr3_nt: TGTGCCAGCAGCTCACAGGGGGGCACTGAAGCTTTCTTT
cdr3_aa: CASSSQGGTEAFF
j_call: TRBJ1-1
clone_size: once
cdr3_length: 13
d_call: TRBD1
v_call: TRBV7-3

cdr3_nt: TGCAGCGTTGAAAGGTGGCGAGCTAATGAGCAGTTCTTC
cdr3_aa: CSVERWRANEQFF
j_call: TRBJ2-1
clone_size: once
cdr3_length: 13
d_call: -
v_call: TRBV29-1

cdr3_nt: TGCGCCAGCAGCCAAGAACTAGCGTACTACGAGCAGTACTTC
cdr3_aa: CASSQELAYYEQYF
j_call: TRBJ2-7
clone_size: -
cdr3_length: 14
d_call: TRBD2
v_call: TRBV4-3

cdr3_nt: TGTGCCAGTAGTATAGTGGGAGGATCAGGGGGCTCTGGCTACACCTTC
cdr3_aa: CASSIVGGSGGSGYTF
j_call: TRBJ1-2
clone_size: few
cdr3_length: 16
d_call: TRBD1
v_call: TRBV19

cdr3_nt: TGTGCCAGCAGCGTAGGTCAGGGAAATAGGGAACTGTTTTTT
cdr3_aa: CASSVGQGNRELFF
j_call: TRBJ1-4
clone_size: -
cdr3_length: 14
d_call: -
v_call: TRBV9

cdr3_nt: TGTGCCAGCAGCTTGAGCAATCCCCTCGAGCAGTACTTC
cdr3_aa: CASSLSNPLEQYF
j_call: TRBJ2-7
clone_size: -
cdr3_length: 13
d_call: -
v_call: TRBV7-9

cdr3_nt: TGTGCCAGCAGCCCCAGGGGCCAAGTTGGGCAGTATTTT
cdr3_aa: CASSPRGQVGQYF
j_call: TRBJ2-3
clone_size: -
cdr3_length: 13
d_call: -
v_call: TRBV7-2

cdr3_nt: TGTGCCAGCAGTTTTTCAGGGGCAGGCTCCGAGCAGTACTTC
cdr3_aa: CASSFSGAGSEQYF
j_call: TRBJ2-7
clone_size: -
cdr3_length: 14
d_call: -
v_call: TRBV27

cdr3_nt: TGTGCCAGCAGCGAGGGACTAGCGGCCTCCTACGAGCAGTACTTC
cdr3_aa: CASSEGLAASYEQYF
j_call: TRBJ2-7
clone_size: -
cdr3_length: 15
d_call: TRBD2
v_call: TRBV5-5

cdr3_nt: TGCGCCAGCAGCTTGACAGCCTCCTACAATGAGCAGTTCTTC
cdr3_aa: CASSLTASYNEQFF
j_call: TRBJ2-1
clone_size: -
cdr3_length: 14
d_call: -
v_call: TRBV5-1

cdr3_nt: TGTGCCAGCAGCCCCGGGACAGGCAGGGGCACCGGGGAGCTGTTTTTT
cdr3_aa: CASSPGTGRGTGELFF
j_call: TRBJ2-2
clone_size: -
cdr3_length: 16
d_call: TRBD1
v_call: TRBV11-3

cdr3_nt: TGTGCCAGCAGCTTAGACGGCAACTCCTACGAGCAGTACTTC
cdr3_aa: CASSLDGNSYEQYF
j_call: TRBJ2-7
clone_size: -
cdr3_length: 14
d_call: -
v_call: TRBV7-2

cdr3_nt: TGTGCCAGCAGCCCTCAGACAGGGACCGGGGAGCTGTTTTTT
cdr3_aa: CASSPQTGTGELFF
j_call: TRBJ2-2
clone_size: -
cdr3_length: 14
d_call: TRBD1
v_call: TRBV5-4

cdr3_nt: TGCAGCGTTGAGGAGAGGGCCCGGAGATGGGCTGAAGCTTTCTTT
cdr3_aa: CSVEERARRWAEAFF
j_call: TRBJ1-1
clone_size: -
cdr3_length: 15
d_call: -
v_call: TRBV29-1

cdr3_nt: TGTGCCAGCAGCCCCGGACAGGGGAGGGCCAATGAGCAGTTCTTC
cdr3_aa: CASSPGQGRANEQFF
j_call: TRBJ2-1
clone_size: -
cdr3_length: 15
d_call: TRBD1
v_call: TRBV7-9

cdr3_nt: TGCAGCGTGGTGCAGGGGGGCGGCTACACCTTC
cdr3_aa: CSVVQGGGYTF
j_call: TRBJ1-2
clone_size: -
cdr3_length: 11
d_call: TRBD1
v_call: TRBV29-1

cdr3_nt: TGTGCCAGCAGCTTAGCCGCCGGGTCTTGGCCGTTCTTC
cdr3_aa: CASSLAAGSWPFF
j_call: TRBJ2-1
clone_size: once
cdr3_length: 13
d_call: -
v_call: TRBV11-2

cdr3_nt: TGCAGCGTTGAAGATCTTGGGCAGTTGCTCACAGATACGCAGTATTTT
cdr3_aa: CSVEDLGQLLTDTQYF
j_call: TRBJ2-3
clone_size: -
cdr3_length: 16
d_call: -
v_call: TRBV29-1

cdr3_nt: TGTGCCAGCAGCCCTCCTCTGGGCAGGGATGGGGCCAACGTCCTGACTTTC
cdr3_aa: CASSPPLGRDGANVLTF
j_call: TRBJ2-6
clone_size: -
cdr3_length: 17
d_call: -
v_call: TRBV11-2

cdr3_nt: TGTGCCAGCAGGAGGACCTCGAACACCGGGGAGCTGTTTTTT
cdr3_aa: CASRRTSNTGELFF
j_call: TRBJ2-2
clone_size: -
cdr3_length: 14
d_call: -
v_call: TRBV5-4

cdr3_nt: TGTGCCAGCAGTTTCGTTTCCGCATGGACAGATCAGCAGTACTTC
cdr3_aa: CASSFVSAWTDQQYF
j_call: TRBJ2-7
clone_size: -
cdr3_length: 15
d_call: -
v_call: TRBV27

cdr3_nt: TGTGCCACCAGCAGAGATGTCGGGACAGGAAATCAGCCCCAGCATTTT
cdr3_aa: CATSRDVGTGNQPQHF
j_call: TRBJ1-5
clone_size: -
cdr3_length: 16
d_call: TRBD1
v_call: TRBV15

cdr3_nt: TGTGCCAGCAGCTTAGAAGGGGGCGCCGGCGCAGATACGCAGTATTTT
cdr3_aa: CASSLEGGAGADTQYF
j_call: TRBJ2-3
clone_size: -
cdr3_length: 16
d_call: TRBD1
v_call: TRBV11-3

cdr3_nt: TGCGCCAGCAGTTTCGTACTAGCGGATTACGAGCAGTACTTC
cdr3_aa: CASSFVLADYEQYF
j_call: TRBJ2-7
clone_size: -
cdr3_length: 14
d_call: TRBD2
v_call: TRBV5-1